Below, 21 T cell receptor beta chains from the same sample are listed, as sequenced in a study of blood T cells in healthy people across ages. The use of a sample-barcoded 5' primer and a J-beta primer mix characterized a second PCR of about 7 to 12 cycles. Each CDR3 protein gets one entry after TCRdb re-called the 5' RACE reads with MiXCR. The sample shows around 1,600,000 distinct CDR3 sequences, around 40% of them seen only once. Input material: blood. Receptor source: a woman under 30 in good health.

This clonotype has more than one count but fewer than ten. The rearrangement joins TRBV20-1 to TRBJ2-3; possibly TRBD1 for D (7 bases). With 7 bases removed from V and 1 base from J, the gap between germline ends came to 15 bases. Germline V lookup: CDR1 DFQATT, CDR2 SNEGSKA (reference sequence). The CDR3 length is 14 residues. CDR3 sequence: CSGGDRRGTDTQYF. The CDR3 region has the DNA TGCAGTGGGGGGGACAGACGGGGCACAGATACGCAGTATTTT.

The rearrangement links TRBV6-5 to TRBJ1-4; a possible D gene is TRBD1 (5 bases). Germline-derived CDR1 and CDR2 are MNHEY and SVGAGI. Deletions cut 9 bases from V and 8 bases from J, with 16 bases between. The CDR3 spans 13 residues. CDR3 nucleotides: TGTGCCAGTAGCTGGGGCGCGGGCGAAAAACTGTTTTTT. Its protein is CASSWGAGEKLFF.

The table lists this clonotype with many counts. V is TRBV5-1 and J is TRBJ2-7, with 8 bases that match TRBD1. Germline-derived CDR1 and CDR2 are SGHRS and YFSETQ. V was pared by 4 bases and J by 2 bases, with 2 bases of the junction left unmatched. The CDR3 contains 13 residues. CDR3: CASSDRGTYEQYF. The CDR3 DNA follows: TGCGCCAGCAGCGACAGGGGAACCTACGAGCAGTACTTC.

The genes are TRBV5-1 and TRBJ2-7; D possibly uses TRBD1 or TRBD2 (5 bases each). The germline V gene has CDR1 SGHRS and CDR2 YFSETQ. Trimming left V 4 bases short and J 7 bases short, with 21 bases between. The CDR3 runs 15 residues. This CDR3 is CASSIGAGSGWEQYF. The CDR3 DNA is TGCGCCAGCAGCATCGGGGCCGGGTCAGGATGGGAGCAGTACTTC.

This clonotype was detected a few times. V usage is TRBV7-9 and J usage is TRBJ1-2; 8 positions agree with TRBD1. This CDR3 comprises 15 residues. The V and J ends lost 8 bases and 6 bases, in that order; junction bases with no gene match: 14. The germline CDR1 and CDR2 sequences are SEHNR and FQNEAQ (reference sequence). CDR3 DNA: TGTGCCAGCTGGCACCAGGGACAGGCCGTGGATGGCTACACCTTC. This encodes CASWHQGQAVDGYTF.

The CDR3, as DNA: TGTGCCAGCAGTCAATCAGGGCCCAGCTCCTACAATGAGCAGTTCTTC. Protein sequence: CASSQSGPSSYNEQFF. This chain links TRBV27 with TRBJ2-1; tentatively, D is TRBD1 (5 bases). V was shortened by 5 bases and J by 0 bases, with 14 bases between the two germline ends. In germline, CDR1 is MNHEY, CDR2 SMNVEV (reference sequence). The length of the CDR3 is 16 residues.

The V gene is TRBV20-1, the J gene TRBJ1-2, with D possibly matching TRBD1 (5 bases). This CDR3 spans 12 amino acids. The ends were cut back, 0 bases at V and 6 bases at J, with 8 bases in the middle. Germline lookup yields CDR1 DFQATT and CDR2 SNEGSKA (reference sequence). This CDR3 is CSARDWGNGYTF. The DNA for the CDR3 is TGCAGTGCTAGAGATTGGGGGAATGGCTACACCTTC.

This clonotype came up a few times. This chain links TRBV7-9 with TRBJ2-3; TRBD2 aligns across 7 bases. The CDR3 is made up of 16 amino acids. Germline V lookup: CDR1 SEHNR, CDR2 FQNEAQ (reference sequence). Unmatched junction bases numbered 7, after V lost 1 base and J lost 3 bases. This CDR3 is CASSLEGGLETDTQYF. Here the CDR3 DNA reads TGTGCCAGCAGCTTAGAAGGCGGACTAGAGACAGATACGCAGTATTTT.

The table lists this clonotype with many counts. The chain uses TRBV20-1 and TRBJ2-1, with a tentative D call TRBD1 (5 bases). CDR3 size: 13 residues. Trimming shortened V by 0 bases and J by 3 bases, and 6 bases separated the two germline ends. Germline CDR1 reads DFQATT; CDR2 reads SNEGSKA (reference sequence). In DNA, the CDR3 is TGCAGTGCTAGAGATCAGGGCTACAATGAGCAGTTCTTC. It specifies CSARDQGYNEQFF.

J is TRBJ2-5 and V is TRBV27, with 8 bases aligning to TRBD2. Germline CDR1 reads MNHEY; CDR2 reads SMNVEV (reference sequence). The CDR3 spans 14 residues. Unmatched junction bases numbered 6, after V lost 7 bases and J lost 2 bases. CDR3 protein: CASKKTSVQETQYF. Written as DNA, the CDR3 is TGTGCCAGCAAAAAGACTAGCGTACAAGAGACCCAGTACTTC.

For the CDR3, the DNA is TGTGCCAGCAGTTTTTTATCTCTAGGGGATGAGCAGTTCTTC. It translates to CASSFLSLGDEQFF. J is TRBJ2-1 and V is TRBV6-2 or TRBV6-3; D may be TRBD1 (5 bases). V was clipped by 4 bases and J by 8 bases, with 15 bases between them. The length of the CDR3 is 14 residues. Looked up from germline, CDR1 is MNHEY and CDR2 is SVGEGT.

This chain connects TRBV28 to TRBJ2-5; 8 positions match TRBD2. Near its end, the DNA agrees better with TRBJ2-7, so the J call may be wrong. The CDR3 contains 15 residues. CDR1 and CDR2 from the germline V gene are MDHEN and SYDVKM. DNA for the CDR3: TGTGCCAGCAGGAACCCGGGAGGGCGTTTTAGCGAGCAGTACTTC. Protein sequence: CASRNPGGRFSEQYF.

The chain combines TRBV5-1 with TRBJ2-3; D is perhaps TRBD2 (5 bases). Germline lookup yields CDR1 SGHRS and CDR2 YFSETQ. Trimming stripped 5 bases from V and 5 bases from J, with 9 bases between. The CDR3 spans 12 residues. CDR3 protein: CASSRTLDTQYF. In nucleotides, the CDR3 is TGCGCCAGCAGTCGGACTTTAGATACGCAGTATTTT.

There are a few counts of this clonotype. The chain has TRBV15 and TRBJ2-1; D remains unclear. The germline gives CDR1 LNHNV, CDR2 YYDKDF (reference sequence). The V and J ends lost 1 base and 0 bases respectively, with 7 bases between them. This CDR3 region has 15 residues. The CDR3 region is CATSRVSGSYNEQFF. DNA for the CDR3: TGTGCCACCAGCAGAGTTTCGGGCTCCTACAATGAGCAGTTCTTC. Looking up the rest from reference TRBV15 and TRBJ2-1 gives the full variable domain: DAMVIQNPRYQVTQFGKPVTLSCSQTLNHNVMYWYQQKSSQAPKLLFHYYDKDFNNEADTPDNFQSRRPNTSFCFLDIRSPGLGDTAMYLCATSRVSGSYNEQFFGPGTRLTVL.

Written as DNA, the CDR3 is TGCGCCAGCAGCCAGTCCCGAATGGGGGTTTATAGCAATCAGCCCCAGCATTTT. Translation gives CASSQSRMGVYSNQPQHF. This rearrangement joins TRBV4-1 to TRBJ1-5; maybe TRBD1 (5 bases). Trimming removed 3 bases at V and 0 bases at J, with 18 bases between. The germline gives CDR1 MGHRA, CDR2 YSYEKL. The CDR3 runs to 18 residues.

To note about this clonotype: One end of the junction varies from germline; a read error may be responsible. The gene calls are TRBV3-1 and TRBJ2-7, with 7 bases identical to TRBD1. The germline CDR1 and CDR2 sequences are LGHDT and YNNKEL (reference sequence). The CDR3 has 15 residues. CDR3 sequence: CASSPGTATTYERYF. CDR3 DNA sequence: TGTGCCAGCAGCCCAGGGACAGCGACGACCTACGAGCGGTACTTC.

In this sample, this clonotype turned up a few times. The V gene is TRBV7-9, the J gene TRBJ1-1; weak D call: TRBD1 (6 bases). Germline V gene lookup returns CDR1 SEHNR and CDR2 FQNEAQ (reference sequence). The CDR3 totals 15 residues. V lost 1 base and J 3 bases, leaving 12 bases between the germline ends. DNA of the CDR3: TGTGCCAGCAGCTTAGGAGGGGGAAGCGACACTGAAGCTTTCTTT. It is translated as CASSLGGGSDTEAFF.

The genes are TRBV9 and TRBJ1-2; D may be TRBD1 (5 bases). V was trimmed by 2 bases and J by 2 bases, leaving 10 bases between them. CDR1 SGDLS and CDR2 YYNGEE come from the germline V gene. The CDR3 is made up of 14 amino acids. CDR3 sequence: CASSVTASNYGYTF. The CDR3 DNA is TGTGCCAGCAGCGTGACAGCCAGCAACTATGGCTACACCTTC.

V and J are TRBV9 and TRBJ2-5; D is unclear. Trimming pared 1 base from V and 11 bases from J, leaving 21 bases between. CDR1 is SGDLS, CDR2 YYNGEE, per germline. The CDR3 is made up of 15 amino acids. The CDR3, as DNA: TGTGCCAGCAGCGTATTTGGTGATGGAACCCGCTGGCAGTACTTC. Amino acids: CASSVFGDGTRWQYF.

This clonotype was counted a single time. The rearrangement joins TRBV30 to TRBJ1-4; D is uncertain. Germline CDR1 GTSNPN, CDR2 SVGIG (reference sequence). V was clipped by 3 bases and J by 10 bases, with 18 bases between them. CDR3 length equals 14 residues. The CDR3, as DNA: TGTGCCTGGAGAGAAATGGCTGAAGGTGGAAAACTGTTTTTT. Its protein product is CAWREMAEGGKLFF.

This chain connects TRBV7-9 to TRBJ2-1; D not resolved. The CDR3 consists of 14 residues. Trimming left V 3 bases short and J 6 bases short, with 12 bases between. The germline V gene has CDR1 SEHNR and CDR2 FQNEAQ (reference sequence). CDR3 DNA sequence: TGTGCCAGCAGCTTTCCACAGTCCCGCAATGAGCAGTTCTTC. It is translated as CASSFPQSRNEQFF.